A single sample gave rise to the 10 T cell receptor beta chains below, sequenced in a study of T cell responses to AZD1222 COVID-19 vaccine. TCRdb keeps only in-frame clones here, not all; method: immunoSEQ multiplex PCR. The sample lists about 140,000 clones, 80% to 90% occurring once. Sequenced material: peripheral blood, taken on day 0 of AZD1222 vaccination. The source is an adult in good health.

The chain uses TRBV6-5 and TRBJ2-1, with TRBD2 identical over 7 bases. CDR3 size: 15 residues. Germline V gives CDR1 MNHEY, CDR2 SVGAGI. Unmatched junction bases numbered 17, after V lost 6 bases and J lost 12 bases. The CDR3 sequence: CASRTGTITVSGQFF. CDR3 bases: TGTGCCAGCAGGACCGGGACTATCACTGTGTCCGGGCAGTTCTTC.

The chain combines TRBV18 with TRBJ2-7, with D possibly matching TRBD2 (5 bases). Germline CDR1 KGHSH, CDR2 LQKENI. The CDR3 contains 14 residues. V lost 3 bases, J lost 3 bases, and 12 bases lay in between. The CDR3 sequence is CASSPRTEVYEQYF. DNA of the CDR3: TGTGCCAGCTCACCCCGGACGGAGGTCTACGAGCAGTACTTC.

The chain links TRBV7-3 to TRBJ1-1; 9 bases are shared with TRBD1. With 0 bases clipped from V and 2 bases from J, the junction kept 4 bases outside the gene matches. Germline V gives CDR1 SGHTA, CDR2 FQGTGA. CDR3 size: 16 residues. CDR3 sequence: CASSLTRQGGNTEAFF. CDR3 coding DNA: TGTGCCAGCAGCTTAACAAGACAGGGGGGAAACACTGAAGCTTTCTTT.

The chain carries TRBV12-3 or TRBV12-4 and TRBJ1-2; D gene unclear. The CDR3 is made up of 13 amino acids. With 2 bases removed from V and 3 bases from J, the gap between germline ends came to 7 bases. The CDR3 DNA reads TGTGCCAGCAGTTTAAGGAAGGACTATGGCTACACCTTC. This encodes CASSLRKDYGYTF.

The chain is built from TRBV5-6 and TRBJ1-2, with D uncertain. V was cut by 2 bases and J by 6 bases, with 20 bases left in between. The CDR3 has 16 amino acids. Germline V gives CDR1 SGHDT, CDR2 YYEEEE. The CDR3 loop reads CASSFWVTVYYDGYTF. DNA for the CDR3: TGTGCCAGCAGCTTCTGGGTTACAGTCTACTATGATGGCTACACCTTC.

Remarks on this clone: Other DNA variants within this sample encode the same CDR3. This chain uses TRBV19 with TRBJ2-1, with no clear D. This CDR3 comprises 13 residues. Looked up from germline, CDR1 is LNHDA and CDR2 is SQIVND (reference sequence). V was cut by 0 bases and J by 3 bases, with 3 bases left in between. CDR3 sequence (DNA): TGTGCCAGTAGTATAGACATCTACAATGAGCAGTTCTTC. As protein: CASSIDIYNEQFF.

The DNA of the CDR3 is TGCGCCAGCAGCCCGACTAGGAGCTCCTACAATGAGCAGTTCTTC. Amino acids: CASSPTRSSYNEQFF. This chain uses TRBV4-1 with TRBJ2-1, with D perhaps TRBD2 (6 bases). Germline V gene data show CDR1 as MGHRA and CDR2 as YSYEKL. This CDR3 has 15 amino acids. V lost 4 bases to trimming and J lost 0 bases, with 10 bases between them.

This clone has only one observation. The chain uses TRBV5-4 and TRBJ2-4, with 15 bases fitting TRBD2. CDR1 SGHNT and CDR2 YYREEE come from the germline V gene (reference sequence). This CDR3 is built from 17 residues. V was pared by 0 bases and J by 9 bases, with 7 bases of the junction left unmatched. The CDR3 coding sequence is TGTGCCAGCAGCTTGGAAGGACTAGCGGGAGGGAGAGGCATTCAGTACTTC. Its protein product is CASSLEGLAGGRGIQYF. Full variable domain (missing parts from reference TRBV5-4 and TRBJ2-4): ETGVTQSPTHLIKTRGQQVTLRCSSQSGHNTVSWYQQALGQGPQFIFQYYREEENGRGNFPPRFSGLQFPNYSSELNVNALELDDSALYLCASSLEGLAGGRGIQYFGAGTRLSVL.

The rearrangement links TRBV18 to TRBJ1-5, with a tentative D call TRBD1 (6 bases). Trimming removed 5 bases from V and 4 bases from J, with 18 bases in between. The CDR3 sequence is 16 residues long. Germline lookup yields CDR1 KGHSH and CDR2 LQKENI. In DNA, the CDR3 is TGTGCCAGCTCAGCCGGGTTCCGGGACAAAAATCAGCCCCAGCATTTT. Protein sequence: CASSAGFRDKNQPQHF.

A single count supports this clone. The rearrangement joins TRBV30 to TRBJ1-2; D is unresolved. V lost 5 bases and J lost 7, with 14 bases in between. The V gene's germline CDR1 is GTSNPN and CDR2 SVGIG (reference sequence). The CDR3 is 12 residues long. The CDR3 protein is CAWGSPLIGYTF. The CDR3, as DNA: TGTGCCTGGGGTTCACCCCTTATTGGCTACACCTTC.